This TCR beta chain was profiled in a study of T cell changes during pregnancy in multiple sclerosis. Trimming removed 5 bases from V and 4 bases from J, with 11 bases in between. The CDR3 covers 14 residues. Germline CDR1 is MDHEN and CDR2 is SYDVKM. This table comes from immunoSEQ multiplex PCR, and its TCRdb copy is limited to in-frame clones, with some not included. There are some 60,000 clones in the sample; about 90% occur only once, and 2.5% to 3.5% lies in the top ten. This clonotype originated in a female donor in good health, enrolled as a control in a pregnancy study. The specimen was peripheral blood, collected in the second trimester of pregnancy. The chain joins TRBV28 to TRBJ2-2, with D perhaps TRBD1 (6 bases). CDR3 amino acids: CASSAWGRTGELFF. The CDR3 region has the DNA TGTGCCAGCAGTGCCTGGGGGCGCACCGGGGAGCTGTTTTTT. The full variable domain, completed using reference TRBV28 and TRBJ2-2, is DVKVTQSSRYLVKRTGEKVFLECVQDMDHENMFWYRQDPGLGLRLIYFSYDVKMKEKGDIPEGYSVSREKKERFSLILESASTNQTSMYLCASSAWGRTGELFFGEGSRLTVL.